This T cell receptor (beta chain) is from a study of T cells expressing NK-cell markers (dated by TCRdb to 2018 to 2020). Background on the whole study: Three sorted T-cell subsets (CD3+CD56+NKG2C+, CD3+CD56+NKG2C- and CD3+CD56-NKG2C+) from roughly eight donors had their TCR beta-chain repertoires profiled. Among the eight sequenced donors, seven were HCMV-seropositive and one was HCMV-seronegative. The study sequenced eight donors, all healthy volunteers chosen at random: three men and five women. Libraries were sequenced as 2 x 150 bp reads on Illumina HiSeq 2000/2500, MiSeq or NextSeq. The research as a whole found: Those dominant clonotypes were again the most abundant among CD3+CD56-NKG2C+ cells in four donors, at roughly 25-60.1%. Whether the expanded NKG2C-expressing T cell clones were specific for HCMV antigens was left unclear. In roughly 6 donors, the dominant CD3+CD56+NKG2C+ clonotypes were found to rank among the top 10 CD8+ clonotypes and to make up roughly 1.0-8% of CD8+ T cells.

The germline V gene supplies CDR1 SGHRS and CDR2 YFSETQ. The CDR3 spans 16 residues, from the cysteine through the phenylalanine. Nucleotide data are not available. With regard to this clonotype: The antigen this receptor binds is unknown.

Instrument used: Illumina HiSeq 2000. 5'RACE template switching, by which a universal primer site and unique molecular identifiers were added, was used to make TCR beta cDNA libraries. Synthesis of cDNA was primed from the TCR beta constant segment and was followed by two consecutive PCR amplification steps. For the original study's pipeline: MIGEC handled demultiplexing of the reads and grouping by UMI, while MiTCR was used to assemble and quantify clonotypes. To exclude erroneous sequences, any TCR cDNA sequence not supported by at least two reads was discarded. The tcR package was used for downstream repertoire analysis, and clonotypes were matched between fractions using CDR3 nucleotide sequence together with V segment. VDJmatch was used to annotate antigen specificity against VDJdb, with one amino acid substitution allowed in CDR3. The reads, reprocessed by TCRdb, yield one row per CDR3 protein sequence and no DNA. The V and J calls were determined by TCRdb, not by the authors. This sample's table carries about 380,000 distinct CDR3 sequences. The ten biggest clones cover roughly 5.2% of the sample.

A commercial ELISA kit detecting HCMV-specific IgG in serum was used to determine HCMV serostatus. Peripheral blood mononuclear cells were isolated from blood by Ficoll density gradient centrifugation. The V and J genes are TRBV5-1 and TRBJ2-3; the D gene TCRdb calls, TRBD1, cannot be checked with no DNA. This TCR was recovered from a man aged 18-69 years in good health. Material for sequencing was blood T cells: a sorted CD56 or NKG2C T cell subset, CD4+ or CD8+ T cells, or bulk PBMC T cells (not recorded which). The CDR3 region: CASSFDAGVPTDTQYF.